The 15 T cell receptor beta chains below were found in one sample sequenced in a study of cytomegalovirus exposure and HLA in healthy donors. The PCR had 60 Vbeta and 13 Jbeta primers. TCRdb's table, derived via immunoSEQ multiplex PCR, lists solely in-frame clones and lacks some. The table lists some 94,000 clones, roughly 80% of them singletons. Source material: PBMCs. These receptors originate from a middle-aged man in good health and CMV-seronegative.

V usage is TRBV28 and J usage is TRBJ2-1; 8 bases match TRBD1. The V segment lost 7 bases and the J segment 0 bases; nucleotides outside the gene matches: 5. The length of the CDR3 is 15 residues. Germline CDR1 is MDHEN and CDR2 is SYDVKM. CDR3 nucleotides: TGTGCCAGCAATAGGGACAGGAGCTCCTACAATGAGCAGTTCTTC. It encodes CASNRDRSSYNEQFF.

This chain links TRBV9 with TRBJ1-5; the D gene is possibly TRBD1 (6 bases). This CDR3 comprises 15 residues. Germline V CDR1 and CDR2: SGDLS, YYNGEE. V gave up 3 bases and J gave up 3 bases, with 13 bases separating them. The CDR3 DNA is TGTGCCAGCAGCGAAAGTGGGGGCCCCAATCAGCCCCAGCATTTT. Its translation is CASSESGGPNQPQHF.

About this clone: An end of the junction does not agree with germline; a read error may underlie this. The sample has other DNA sequences that encode this CDR3 too. The V call is TRBV7-9, the J call TRBJ2-1; 9 nucleotides line up with TRBD1. Germline CDR1 and CDR2: SEHNR and FQNEAQ (reference sequence). The CDR3 extends over 15 amino acids. The CDR3 loop reads CASSLGDRETNEQFF. The CDR3 DNA sequence: TGTGCGAGCAGCTTAGGGGACAGGGAAACCAATGAGCAGTTCTTC.

This clone is deemed medium-sized (0.01 to 0.1%). CDR3 amino acids: CASSDIAGGPDTQYF. The CDR3 nucleotides read TGTGCCAGCAGTGATATAGCGGGGGGGCCAGATACGCAGTATTTT. The chain has TRBV6-1 and TRBJ2-3, with TRBD2 identical over 11 bases. CDR1 MNHNS and CDR2 SASEGT come from the germline V gene. Germline trimming cut 3 bases from V and 4 bases from J; bases unmatched to any gene: 3. This CDR3 spans 15 amino acids.

V is TRBV6-5 and J is TRBJ1-1; TRBD1 is a possible D gene (5 bases). Looked up from germline, CDR1 is MNHEY and CDR2 is SVGAGI. Between the trimmed V and J ends, which lost 3 bases and 10 bases, there was a span of 15 bases. CDR3 length: 13 residues. The CDR3 nucleotides are TGTGCCAGCAGTTATCGCGACACGGGGGTAGCTTTCTTT. As protein: CASSYRDTGVAFF.

V gene TRBV11-1 combines with J gene TRBJ1-1; 11 bases fit TRBD1. The V gene end was trimmed by 2 bases and the J gene end by 4 bases; junction bases not matched to a gene: 6. Germline-derived CDR1 and CDR2 are SGHAT and FQDESV (reference sequence). The CDR3 sequence is 16 residues long. CDR3 nucleotide sequence: TGTGCCAGCAGCTTAAGGACAGGGGGCGCCGTCACTGAAGCTTTCTTT. This gives the protein CASSLRTGGAVTEAFF.

J is TRBJ1-1 and V is TRBV7-2, with 8 bases matching TRBD1. The CDR3 length is 14 residues. CDR1 and CDR2 (germline): SGHTA, FQGNSA. Trimming removed 6 bases from V and 6 bases from J; junction bases left unmatched: 9. DNA for the CDR3: TGTGCCAGCAGTCCCGGACAGGGTCAGGCTGAAGCTTTCTTT. Its translation: CASSPGQGQAEAFF. Full variable domain (rest looked up from reference TRBV7-2 and TRBJ1-1): GAGVSQSPSNKVTEKGKDVELRCDPISGHTALYWYRQSLGQGLEFLIYFQGNSAPDKSGLPSDRFSAERTGGSVSTLTIQRTQQEDSAVYLCASSPGQGQAEAFFGQGTRLTVV.

The V gene is TRBV29-1, the J gene TRBJ2-1; 11 bases are a match to TRBD2. V lost 2 bases and J lost 6; bases outside the gene matches: 9. The CDR3 covers 16 residues. Per germline, CDR1 SQVTM and CDR2 ANQGSEA. CDR3 DNA: TGCAGCGTTGAAAGGACTAGCGGGTCCTTGGTCAATGAGCAGTTCTTC. Its protein is CSVERTSGSLVNEQFF.

The chain recombines TRBV19 with TRBJ1-4, with 9 bases identical to TRBD1. The CDR3 covers 14 residues. Germline V lookup: CDR1 LNHDA, CDR2 SQIVND (reference sequence). V lost 6 bases and J lost 8; bases outside the gene matches: 7. The CDR3 loop reads CASSLGQGHEKLFF. DNA for the CDR3: TGTGCCAGTAGCCTCGGACAGGGGCACGAAAAACTGTTTTTT. The full variable domain, completed using reference TRBV19 and TRBJ1-4, is DGGITQSPKYLFRKEGQNVTLSCEQNLNHDAMYWYRQDPGQGLRLIYYSQIVNDFQKGDIAEGYSVSREKKESFPLTVTSAQKNPTAFYLCASSLGQGHEKLFFGSGTQLSVL.

The V call is TRBV19, the J call TRBJ2-7; D ambiguous. Germline CDR1 reads LNHDA; CDR2 reads SQIVND (reference sequence). This CDR3 has 11 residues. Between the trimmed V and J ends, which lost 9 bases and 6 bases, there was a span of 12 bases. This CDR3 is CASRRGGEQYF. The CDR3 DNA reads as TGTGCCAGCCGACGAGGCGGCGAGCAGTACTTC.

J is TRBJ1-5 and V is TRBV7-6, with D possibly matching TRBD1 (6 bases). The CDR3 runs to 12 residues. Trimming shortened V by 5 bases and J by 7 bases, and 9 bases separated the two germline ends. In germline, CDR1 is SGHVS, CDR2 FNYEAQ. In nucleotides, the CDR3 is TGTGCCAGCAGCCTACAGGGCCAGCCCCAGCATTTT. Translating it yields CASSLQGQPQHF.

This sequence joins TRBV6-1 and TRBJ2-7, with TRBD1 identical over 7 bases. The CDR3 extends over 14 amino acids. With 6 bases clipped from V and 3 bases from J, the junction kept 8 bases outside the gene matches. Germline V lookup: CDR1 MNHNS, CDR2 SASEGT. This CDR3 reads CASREGALLYEQYF. The CDR3 DNA follows: TGTGCCAGCAGAGAGGGGGCGCTTCTCTACGAGCAGTACTTC.

V and J are TRBV18 and TRBJ1-1; possible D gene TRBD1, 6 bases. Germline V gene lookup returns CDR1 KGHSH and CDR2 LQKENI. The CDR3 has 14 residues. Trimming stripped 5 bases from V and 6 bases from J, with 16 bases between. The chain's CDR3 is CASSFRDTGAEAFF. The CDR3 coding sequence is TGTGCCAGCTCATTCCGGGACACGGGCGCTGAAGCTTTCTTT.

The chain joins TRBV5-1 to TRBJ2-2; 7 bases are shared with TRBD1. This CDR3 contains 17 residues. V was pared by 5 bases and J by 7 bases, with 17 bases of the junction left unmatched. Germline CDR1 is SGHRS and CDR2 is YFSETQ. The CDR3 loop reads CASRPILSQGKDGELFF. DNA for the CDR3: TGCGCCAGCAGGCCGATCCTTTCACAGGGGAAGGACGGGGAGCTGTTTTTT.

The rearrangement uses TRBV28 and TRBJ2-6, with D tentatively TRBD1 (5 bases). The germline CDR1 and CDR2 sequences are MDHEN and SYDVKM. The CDR3 loop spans 17 amino acids. V lost 3 bases to trimming and J lost 0 bases, with 12 bases between them. CDR3 protein: CASSLSYQGSGANVLTF. The CDR3 nucleotides read TGTGCCAGCAGTTTGAGCTATCAGGGCTCTGGGGCCAACGTCCTGACTTTC.